The 7 T cell receptor beta chains reported below all come from one sample, sequenced in a study of OX40 agonist ivuxolimab in advanced cancers. Repertoires were generated with immunoSEQ multiplex PCR, while TCRdb's copy carries only in-frame clones and drops some. Seen here are about 100,000 clones, 75% to 90% observed once, and the top ten hold around 0.15%. This specimen was CD4+ or CD8+ T cells sorted from blood, taken in a trial of the OX40 agonist ivuxolimab. The receptors were gathered from an adult with an advanced solid tumor such as melanoma, head and neck, liver or kidney cancer.

The chain combines TRBV19 with TRBJ1-5; 11 positions agree with TRBD1. Trimming cost V 6 bases and J 0 bases; bases outside gene matches: 10. Germline V lookup: CDR1 LNHDA, CDR2 SQIVND (reference sequence). This CDR3 is built from 18 residues. As DNA, the CDR3 is TGTGCCAGTAGAACCACCGGGACAGGGGGTTATAGCAATCAGCCCCAGCATTTT. This codes for CASRTTGTGGYSNQPQHF.

The chain links TRBV30 to TRBJ2-7; D remains unclear. Deletions cut 7 bases from V and 2 bases from J, with 12 bases between. The CDR3 is made up of 12 amino acids. Germline assignment: CDR1 GTSNPN and CDR2 SVGIG (reference sequence). In DNA, the CDR3 is TGTGCCTCGATGGCAGGCACCTACGAGCAGTACTTC. The encoded protein is CASMAGTYEQYF.

The chain has TRBV2 and TRBJ2-7; D remains ambiguous. The CDR3 extends over 13 amino acids. The germline gives CDR1 SNHLY, CDR2 FYNNEI. Trimming took 6 bases from V and 3 from J, leaving 12 bases between them. CDR3 sequence: CASSPSPVYEQYF. CDR3 DNA: TGTGCCAGCAGCCCTTCCCCGGTCTACGAGCAGTACTTC.

This chain joins TRBV15 and TRBJ2-5, with 13 bases aligning to TRBD2. The V gene's germline CDR1 is LNHNV and CDR2 YYDKDF (reference sequence). The CDR3 sequence is 15 residues long. V gave up 5 bases and J gave up 3 bases; unmatched junction bases: 3. Here the CDR3 reads CATSGGTSGKETQYF. CDR3 bases: TGTGCCACCAGCGGCGGGACTAGCGGGAAAGAGACCCAGTACTTC.

This clone was found once. V usage is TRBV9 and J usage is TRBJ2-2; TRBD2 might be the D (6 bases). Germline V gene data show CDR1 as SGDLS and CDR2 as YYNGEE. V dropped 0 bases and J dropped 3 bases, with 9 bases sitting between them. The CDR3 loop spans 15 amino acids. The CDR3 sequence: CASSVVPGDTGELFF. The CDR3 bases are TGTGCCAGCAGCGTAGTTCCGGGGGACACCGGGGAGCTGTTTTTT.

V and J are TRBV14 and TRBJ1-5; D may be TRBD1 (6 bases). Trimming pared 6 bases from V and 7 bases from J, leaving 13 bases between. The CDR3 extends over 13 amino acids. CDR1 SGHDN and CDR2 FVKESK come from the germline V gene. The DNA for the CDR3 is TGTGCCAGCAGTTGGGGGGCGGGACAGCCCCAGCATTTT. It is translated as CASSWGAGQPQHF.

The chain uses TRBV6-1 and TRBJ2-5, with a weak D call TRBD2 (6 bases). The CDR3 consists of 13 residues. Trimming removed 7 bases from V and 5 bases from J, with 14 bases in between. Germline V gene data show CDR1 as MNHNS and CDR2 as SASEGT. This chain's CDR3 is CASTPGSGETQYF. Here the CDR3 DNA reads TGTGCCAGCACCCCGGGGAGCGGGGAGACCCAGTACTTC.